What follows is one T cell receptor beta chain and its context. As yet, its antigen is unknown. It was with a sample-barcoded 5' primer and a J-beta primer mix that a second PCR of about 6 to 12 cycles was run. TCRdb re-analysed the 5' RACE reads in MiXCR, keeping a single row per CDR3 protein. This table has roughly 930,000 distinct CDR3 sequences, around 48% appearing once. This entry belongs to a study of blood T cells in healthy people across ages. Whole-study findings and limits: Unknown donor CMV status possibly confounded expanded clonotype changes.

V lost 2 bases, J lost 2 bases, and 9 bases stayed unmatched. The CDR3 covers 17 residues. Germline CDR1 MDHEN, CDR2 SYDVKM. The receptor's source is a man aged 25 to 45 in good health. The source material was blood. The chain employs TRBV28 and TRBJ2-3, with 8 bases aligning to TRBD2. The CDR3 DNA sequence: TGTGCCAGCAGTTTACCACCGGGGGGGACTATCACAGATACGCAGTATTTT. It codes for CASSLPPGGTITDTQYF.